This entry concerns a single T cell receptor (beta chain). The antigen is not known. This entry comes from a study of cytomegalovirus exposure and HLA in healthy donors. Background on the study: An earlier analysis found roughly 100 million unique TCR beta sequences from approximately 170 million T cells. Regarding the study as a whole: In vitro checks showed that a few CMV-associated chains really do target CMV antigens. In a later analysis, a genetic analysis reported fewer productive-TCR N-insertions in an Asian-associated ancestry cluster than the cohort average.

The study ran its PCR with 60 Vbeta and 13 Jbeta primers. Original analysis: Approximately 11 million of the roughly 77 million unique TCR beta chains counted in a later analysis were shared. Using immunoSEQ multiplex PCR, the repertoire was profiled, and TCRdb retains in-frame clones only, with some absent. That table gives V, J and clone size, and the DNA gave D and trimming. Of about 180,000 clones listed, 65% to 90% were seen once; the top ten hold 1% to 1.5%. Input material: PBMCs. The sequence was obtained from a girl aged 2 to 9 in good health and CMV-seropositive.

The CDR3 nucleotides are TGTGCCAGCGCACAGTCCTACGAGCAGTACTTC. It translates to CASAQSYEQYF. The chain recombines TRBV2 with TRBJ2-7; D is undetermined. The germline V and J ends were trimmed by 8 bases and 1 base, with 6 bases remaining between them. Germline values: CDR1 SNHLY, CDR2 FYNNEI. The CDR3 sequence is 11 residues long. The variable domain in full, completed from reference TRBV2 and TRBJ2-7, reads EPEVTQTPSHQVTQMGQEVILRCVPISNHLYFYWYRQILGQKVEFLVSFYNNEISEKSEIFDDQFSVERPDGSNFTLKIRSTKLEDSAMYFCASAQSYEQYFGPGTRLTVT.